Presented here are 5 T cell receptor beta chains from one specimen sequenced in a study of blood T cell repertoires in COVID-19. Data came from immunoSEQ multiplex PCR; TCRdb stores just in-frame clones and leaves some out. The sample has about 270,000 clones; 85% to 90% are singletons. Specimen: PBMCs or T cells enriched from blood (not recorded which). These receptors were collected from a woman under 40 with acute COVID-19.

The chain couples TRBV12-3 or TRBV12-4 to TRBJ1-5; tentatively, D is TRBD1 (6 bases). Trimming cost V 4 bases and J 10 bases, with 11 bases left between them. This CDR3 has 12 amino acids. The CDR3 sequence: CASSWTVEPQHF. CDR3 coding DNA: TGTGCCAGCAGTTGGACAGTAGAACCCCAGCATTTT.

The V call is TRBV6-5, the J call TRBJ2-7, with TRBD1 matching over 7 bases. This CDR3 contains 15 residues. V was pared by 0 bases and J by 0 bases, with 2 bases of the junction left unmatched. The germline CDR1 and CDR2 sequences are MNHEY and SVGAGI. CDR3 residues: CASSYSGDSSYEQYF. The DNA of the CDR3 is TGTGCCAGCAGTTACTCGGGGGACAGCTCCTACGAGCAGTACTTC.

The chain employs TRBV4-1 and TRBJ2-3; 7 bases agree with TRBD2. This CDR3 contains 16 residues. Germline V CDR1 and CDR2: MGHRA, YSYEKL. Unmatched junction bases numbered 9, after V lost 2 bases and J lost 4 bases. CDR3 DNA sequence: TGCGCCAGCAGCCAATCATGGCGGGAGCTCGCAGATACGCAGTATTTT. It encodes CASSQSWRELADTQYF.

This chain connects TRBV29-1 to TRBJ2-2, with D maybe TRBD2 (6 bases). This CDR3 contains 14 residues. Germline V CDR1 and CDR2: SQVTM, ANQGSEA. V was shortened by 4 bases and J by 1 base, with 10 bases between the two germline ends. The CDR3 spells CSVVFGRNTGELFF. CDR3 DNA: TGCAGCGTTGTTTTCGGGAGGAACACCGGGGAGCTGTTTTTT.

The V call is TRBV7-9, the J call TRBJ1-2; TRBD1 is a possible D gene (6 bases). Looked up from germline, CDR1 is SEHNR and CDR2 is FQNEAQ (reference sequence). This CDR3 has 15 residues. The V end was cut by 0 bases, the J end by 0 bases, with 8 bases between. The CDR3 DNA reads as TGTGCCAGCAGCTTAGCTCGGACAGCTAACTATGGCTACACCTTC. It codes for CASSLARTANYGYTF.